Shown below are 14 T cell receptor beta chains from a single sample sequenced in a study of control samples from healthy donors and cancer patients. TCRdb's copy holds only in-frame clones and misses some; the assay was immunoSEQ multiplex PCR. The sample contains just under 100,000 clones, 85% to 95% of which appear only once. The source material was blood. Receptors were obtained from a man aged 18 to 29 in good health.

The table lists this clone with a count of one. This chain links TRBV27 with TRBJ1-2, with 7 bases aligning to TRBD1. This CDR3 has 12 residues. V shed 5 bases and J 6 bases; nucleotides not matched to a gene: 3. Germline-derived CDR1 and CDR2 are MNHEY and SMNVEV (reference sequence). CDR3 sequence (DNA): TGTGCCAGCAGTAAGACAGGGAATGGCTACACCTTC. This gives the protein CASSKTGNGYTF.

The chain carries TRBV6-5 and TRBJ2-2; no clear D gene. The CDR3 is 12 amino acids. Germline CDR1 reads MNHEY; CDR2 reads SVGAGI. Trimming left V 7 bases short and J 1 base short, with 4 bases between. The CDR3 here is CASTRNTGELFF. The CDR3 DNA reads as TGTGCCAGCACTAGGAACACCGGGGAGCTGTTTTTT.

The V gene is TRBV29-1, the J gene TRBJ1-2; 9 nucleotides line up with TRBD1. With 6 bases clipped from V and 6 bases from J, the junction kept 5 bases outside the gene matches. This CDR3 is 12 amino acids long. The germline V gene has CDR1 SQVTM and CDR2 ANQGSEA. CDR3 residues: CSVGGQGDGYTF. CDR3 nucleotide sequence: TGCAGCGTAGGGGGACAGGGTGATGGCTACACCTTC. Using reference TRBV29-1 and TRBJ1-2 for the parts outside the CDR3, the full variable domain is SAVISQKPSRDICQRGTSLTIQCQVDSQVTMMFWYRQQPGQSLTLIATANQGSEATYESGFVIDKFPISRPNLTFSTLTVSNMSPEDSSIYLCSVGGQGDGYTFGSGTRLTVV.

CDR3 loop: CASSGETGWSQSNQPQHF. The CDR3, as DNA: TGTGCCAGCAGTGGAGAGACAGGGTGGAGTCAGAGCAATCAGCCCCAGCATTTT. V and J are TRBV6-1 and TRBJ1-5; 7 bases agree with TRBD1. The trim removed 4 bases at V and 1 base at J, leaving 13 bases unmatched. CDR3 length: 18 amino acids. Looked up from germline, CDR1 is MNHNS and CDR2 is SASEGT.

This sequence joins TRBV12-5 and TRBJ1-1, with D possibly TRBD1 on 5 matching bases. V was cut by 6 bases and J by 11 bases, with 16 bases left in between. Looked up from germline, CDR1 is LGHNT and CDR2 is FRNRAP. The CDR3 spans 12 residues. The chain's CDR3 is CASGRDRARAFF. CDR3 DNA: TGTGCTAGTGGCCGGGACCGAGCGAGGGCTTTCTTT.

The rearrangement joins TRBV30 to TRBJ2-1; possibly TRBD1 or TRBD2 for D (5 bases each). The ends were cut back, 6 bases at V and 6 bases at J, with 12 bases in the middle. The CDR3 is 12 amino acids. Germline V CDR1 and CDR2: GTSNPN, SVGIG (reference sequence). The CDR3 nucleotides read TGTGCCTGCGAGGGGTCTCGCAATGAGCAGTTCTTC. Translated, it gives CACEGSRNEQFF.

This chain joins TRBV29-1 and TRBJ1-2; no clear D. V was cut by 6 bases and J by 2 bases, with 13 bases left in between. The CDR3 contains 13 residues. The germline V gene encodes CDR1 SQVTM and CDR2 ANQGSEA. CDR3 bases: TGCAGCGTGCGAGACACCATAAACTATGGCTACACCTTC. This sequence encodes CSVRDTINYGYTF.

V is TRBV11-2 and J is TRBJ2-7, with D tentatively TRBD1 (5 bases). The germline V gene encodes CDR1 SGHAT and CDR2 FQNNGV. V lost 5 bases and J 3 bases, leaving 8 bases between the germline ends. This CDR3 region has 12 residues. The CDR3 sequence is CASSPQGYEQYF. As DNA, the CDR3 is TGTGCCAGCAGCCCCCAGGGCTACGAGCAGTACTTC. The complete variable domain, with remaining parts taken from reference TRBV11-2 and TRBJ2-7, reads EAGVAQSPRYKIIEKRQSVAFWCNPISGHATLYWYQQILGQGPKLLIQFQNNGVVDDSQLPKDRFSAERLKGVDSTLKIQPAKLEDSAVYLCASSPQGYEQYFGPGTRLTVT.

The V gene is TRBV4-2, the J gene TRBJ2-1, with TRBD2 matching 8 bases. The germline V gene encodes CDR1 LGHNA and CDR2 YNFKEQ. CDR3 size: 16 residues. Trimming cost V 3 bases and J 8 bases; bases outside gene matches: 12. Written as DNA, the CDR3 is TGTGCCAGCAGCCAGGGGGGGATAGGACTAGCAGATGAGCAGTTCTTC. Translated: CASSQGGIGLADEQFF.

This chain connects TRBV7-9 to TRBJ2-3; TRBD2 aligns across 8 bases. CDR1 is SEHNR and CDR2 is FQNEAQ in the germline V gene (reference sequence). With 1 base clipped from V and 1 base from J, the junction kept 10 bases outside the gene matches. The CDR3 covers 18 residues. The CDR3 DNA follows: TGTGCCAGCAGCTTAGGAGCCACCGGGCGGGAGGGCACAGATACGCAGTATTTT. This translates into CASSLGATGREGTDTQYF.

V and J are TRBV5-6 and TRBJ1-5; D may be TRBD1 (6 bases). The germline gives CDR1 SGHDT, CDR2 YYEEEE. The CDR3 sequence is 16 residues long. V was cut by 4 bases and J by 2 bases, with 16 bases left in between. This CDR3 reads CASSTEGGAGNQPQHF. The CDR3 DNA is TGTGCCAGCAGCACCGAGGGGGGGGCGGGCAATCAGCCCCAGCATTTT. Full variable domain (missing parts from reference TRBV5-6 and TRBJ1-5): DAGVTQSPTHLIKTRGQQVTLRCSPKSGHDTVSWYQQALGQGPQFIFQYYEEEERQRGNFPDRFSGHQFPNYSSELNVNALLLGDSALYLCASSTEGGAGNQPQHFGDGTRLSIL.

V and J are TRBV30 and TRBJ1-1; D may be TRBD1 (5 bases). V was shortened by 4 bases and J by 1 base, with 10 bases between the two germline ends. Germline CDR1 and CDR2: GTSNPN and SVGIG (reference sequence). The CDR3 has 13 residues. Here the CDR3 DNA reads TGTGCCTGGATAAGACAGACGAACACTGAAGCTTTCTTT. It encodes CAWIRQTNTEAFF.

This chain links TRBV6-5 with TRBJ2-7; D unclear. Germline assignment: CDR1 MNHEY and CDR2 SVGAGI. The CDR3 extends over 13 amino acids. V was shortened by 10 bases and J by 2 bases, with 15 bases between the two germline ends. CDR3 sequence reads: CATSPQAAYEQYF. The CDR3 bases are TGTGCCACCTCACCCCAGGCTGCCTACGAGCAGTACTTC.

This rearrangement joins TRBV5-1 to TRBJ2-7; D remains unclear. The germline V and J ends were trimmed by 5 bases and 0 bases, with 12 bases remaining between them. This CDR3 has 14 residues. The germline V gene encodes CDR1 SGHRS and CDR2 YFSETQ. The CDR3 protein is CASRPEVGSYEQYF. CDR3 sequence (DNA): TGCGCCAGCAGGCCGGAAGTAGGCTCCTACGAGCAGTACTTC.